This TCR beta chain is drawn from a study of vaccination effects on CD4 cells after COVID-19. Clones were read by immunoSEQ multiplex PCR, and TCRdb kept only the in-frame ones, dropping some. The sample has about 21,000 clones; 60% to 75% are singletons. Study conclusions and caveats: Few convalescent patients were studied, and early post-infection samples were lacking. Substantial clonal contraction characterized both infection- and vaccine-induced clones late after vaccination.

Ahead of sequencing, the ViraFEST assay grew antigen-specific CD4+ T cells using viral peptide pools. Following an approximately eleven-day culture, CD4+ T cells were purified. Nobody among the vaccine recipients had prior SARS-CoV-2 infection (nucleocapsid antibodies were negative). Each well held some 2 million PBMC cultured with around 9.2 ug/ml peptides and roughly 9.7 IU/ml IL-2. Notes on this clone: Its matching antigen is unknown.

V was shortened by 2 bases and J by 6 bases, with 9 bases between the two germline ends. The CDR3 has 12 residues. CDR1 is SGHTS and CDR2 is YDEGEE in the germline V gene. The chain is built from TRBV5-8 and TRBJ2-7, with D unclear. The sequence was obtained from a human donor who received a COVID-19 vaccine. The material sequenced was CD4+ T cells from PBMCs cultured with HCoV-NL63 spike peptides, taken before COVID-19 vaccination. For the CDR3, the DNA is TGTGCCAGCAGCTTAGGCGCCACCGAGCAGTACTTC. This codes for CASSLGATEQYF.